This TCR beta chain was profiled in a study of human T cells and chemical hapten exposure. The time point here: patch test 3, about 24 weeks after DPC sensitization. As for treatment: therapeutic diphenylcyclopropenone sensitization with weekly scalp DPC. The study enrolled 18 to 70-year-old alopecia patients suitable for DPC. This clonotype was counted only a few times. Its antigen is as yet unknown. Using its own MiXCR run on the RACE reads, TCRdb lists one record per CDR3 protein. The sample has about 160,000 distinct CDR3 sequences, roughly 26% seen once. Germline CDR1 LGHNA, CDR2 YNFKEQ. This CDR3 is built from 17 residues. Trimming at V came to 3 bases and at J to 2 bases, leaving 12 bases not matched to a gene. Study-wide results and caveats: TCRs exceeding 1 in 1000 frequency stayed unchanged with DPC sensitization. Patch test score was positively correlated with the counts of PT1 expanded TCRs.

The sample here was whole blood, taken in connection with sensitization to the hapten diphenylcyclopropenone (DPC). This chain uses TRBV4-2 with TRBJ2-7, with 8 bases that match TRBD2. The receptor comes from a woman younger than 30 with alopecia areata. Some clones in this sample may be carry-over from other donors' samples. The CDR3: CASSQGLVAKGPYEQYF. In DNA, the CDR3 is TGTGCCAGCAGCCAGGGACTAGTGGCTAAGGGCCCCTACGAGCAGTACTTC.